The clone carrying this T cell receptor beta chain was counted a few times. The antigen is undetermined. This sample is drawn from a study of vaccination and CD4 T cells after COVID-19. The V end was cut by 5 bases, the J end by 4 bases, with 14 bases between. From germline, CDR1 is SEHNR and CDR2 FQNEAQ (reference sequence). This CDR3 spans 14 amino acids. This sample's treatment: approximately nine-day PBMC culture with coronavirus spike peptide pools or control peptides (ViraFEST assay). The Oncomine TCR Beta short-read assay was applied to DNA of cultured CD4+ T cells. TCRdb called the PCR reads again in MiXCR, with one record for every CDR3 protein. The data show some 20,000 distinct CDR3 sequences, approximately 46% seen once.

The receptor's source is a human donor who had recovered from COVID-19. This sample comprised CD4+ T cells from blood, cultured in vitro, obtained before SARS-CoV-2 vaccination. The rearrangement uses TRBV7-9 and TRBJ2-5; perhaps TRBD1 as D (5 bases). CDR3 DNA: TGTGCCAGCAGCCCTAAGACAGCTCCAGAGACCCAGTACTTC. Translating it yields CASSPKTAPETQYF.